This TCR beta chain was retrieved from a study of blood T cell repertoires in COVID-19. Study summary: Both acute and convalescent COVID-19 samples were obtained from the United States, Italy and Spain.

The junction had 6 bases not matched to a gene; V was cut back by 4 bases and J by 3 bases. The CDR3 has 14 residues. Germline CDR1 SGHNT, CDR2 YYREEE (reference sequence). In the original processing: Amplified reference gene primers provided the basis for estimating nucleated cell counts. Assay used: immunoSEQ multiplex PCR; TCRdb lists only in-frame clones, some missing. V and J calls and clone size are those listed in that table; D and trimming were worked out from the DNA. The repertoire has 270,000 or so clones, around 86% of them found once; the top ten carry just under 0.95%. The receptor was derived from a woman aged 40 to 50 who had recovered from COVID-19. The chain couples TRBV5-4 to TRBJ2-5; TRBD2 matches at 7 bases. What was sequenced was peripheral blood. The CDR3 protein is CASSPPSGKETQYF. CDR3 DNA sequence: TGTGCCAGCAGCCCCCCCAGCGGGAAAGAGACCCAGTACTTC.